This T cell receptor beta chain was profiled in a study of cytomegalovirus exposure and HLA in healthy donors. General observations from the study: The study flagged approximately 180 TCR beta chains as cytomegalovirus-associated.

About this clone: Its antigen is unknown.

The repertoire was sequenced with immunoSEQ multiplex PCR; TCRdb's copy has only in-frame clones and lacks some. The sample yields approximately 200,000 clones, around nine tenths seen once. Germline V CDR1 and CDR2: SQVTM, ANQGSEA. The CDR3 totals 13 residues. V was pared by 6 bases and J by 8 bases, with 8 bases of the junction left unmatched. The sequencing input was PBMCs. This sequence originates from a woman aged 18-29 years in good health and CMV-seronegative. The chain combines TRBV29-1 with TRBJ1-2; TRBD1 matches at 11 bases. The CDR3 sequence: CSVGGQGARGYTF. CDR3 DNA sequence: TGCAGCGTGGGAGGACAGGGGGCCCGGGGCTACACCTTC.